This TCR beta chain was recovered during a study of T-cell memory formation after mild COVID-19. Whole-study context: The study found TCR clusters largely donor specific. Study conclusions and caveats: Among contracting clones, CD4+ were mainly CM/EM and CD8+ enriched in EMRA.

V was clipped by 0 bases and J by 2 bases; unmatched bases: 6. The CDR3 length is 16 residues. Germline assignment: CDR1 SGHTA and CDR2 FQGTGA. TCRdb processed the 5' RACE reads anew with MiXCR; each CDR3 protein has one entry. Of about 30,000 distinct CDR3 sequences listed, roughly 12% are singletons. Judged by abundance, this clonotype is medium-sized. What it binds is unknown. The clonotype comes from an adult woman who had mild COVID-19 (a few samples of this study predate the infection). Cell type and time point are not known. The genes are TRBV7-3 and TRBJ1-1; TRBD1 aligns across 7 bases. The sequencing input was PBMCs or a T cell subset sorted from them (not recorded which). CDR3 loop: CASSLTPTGRNTEAFF. The CDR3 bases are TGTGCCAGCAGCTTAACACCGACAGGGCGTAACACTGAAGCTTTCTTT.